The clone carrying this T cell receptor (beta chain) was counted a few times. TCR beta CDR3 sequences were amplified from RNA transcripts. The HTBI set primed first-round TCR CDR3 RT-PCR. MiXCR, run by TCRdb on the multiplex PCR reads, gives a single entry per CDR3 protein. This sample has fewer than 650,000 distinct CDR3 sequences, with around 14% found just once. This record belongs to a study of T cells in Graves' hyperthyroidism and ophthalmopathy. The CDR3 extends over 14 amino acids. The J segment lost 1 base and the V segment lost 7 bases, leaving 7 bases of the junction unmatched. This TCR was recovered from a woman under 30 with Graves' ophthalmopathy. The chain uses TRBV12-3 or TRBV12-4 and TRBJ2-7, with 7 bases that match TRBD1. Sequenced sample: blood. The CDR3 protein is CASTRDSPSYEQYF. The DNA of the CDR3 is TGTGCCAGCACCCGGGACAGTCCTTCCTACGAGCAGTACTTC.